These T cell receptor beta chains were read from a single sample in a study of low-dose radiotherapy and immunotherapy resistance in tumors. TCRdb fed the reads into MiXCR, producing one record per CDR3 protein. The sample lists tens of thousands of distinct CDR3 sequences; 20% to 25% were seen once. The sample in question was PBMCs, obtained after low-dose radiotherapy plus immunotherapy. These receptors originate from a female donor with ovarian cancer. Both conserved end residues are part of each CDR3. Fields, in order: V gene, J gene, clone size, D gene, CDR3 DNA, CDR3 protein. D genes are given only for firm matches. Not every row has a clone size; where given, it reads once, few, many or a size class.

TRBV19	TRBJ2-7	many	NA	TGTGCCAGCAGCTCCCAGGGTCTTGCATACGAGCAGTACTTC	CASSSQGLAYEQYF
TRBV12-3/TRBV12-4	TRBJ2-2	many	TRBD1	TGTGCCAGCAGTTTAAGAGGGGGCCACGGGGAGCTGTTTTTT	CASSLRGGHGELFF
TRBV12-3/TRBV12-4	TRBJ1-2	many	NA	TGTGCCAGCAGCCGGGCCAGGGACGTCTATGGCTACACCTTC	CASSRARDVYGYTF
TRBV18	TRBJ2-6	NA	TRBD1	TGTGCCAGCTCACCGGCCAGGGGGCTTGGGGCCAACGTCCTGACTTTC	CASSPARGLGANVLTF
TRBV29-1	TRBJ1-1	many	NA	TGCAGCGTTGTGGCCGCAGAAATGAACACTGAAGCTTTCTTT	CSVVAAEMNTEAFF
TRBV5-1	TRBJ2-3	many	NA	TGCGCCAGCAGCTTGGCCGGGGGCGCAGATACGCAGTATTTT	CASSLAGGADTQYF
TRBV14	TRBJ1-2	few	TRBD1	TGTGCCAGCAGCCAACCCCAGGAGAGGGGGCACGCCTTC	CASSQPQERGHAF
TRBV4-1	TRBJ2-5	NA	TRBD2	TGCGCCAGCAGCCGGACAGCGGGGGCCTTCGAGGGGGAGACCCAGTACTTC	CASSRTAGAFEGETQYF
TRBV7-9	TRBJ2-2	many	TRBD1	TGTGCCAGCAGCCGACAGGGGGCTACCGGGGAGCTGTTTTTT	CASSRQGATGELFF
TRBV18	TRBJ2-3	many	TRBD2	TGTGCCAGCTCACCACAAACGGGAGGGCCTGATACGCAGTATTTT	CASSPQTGGPDTQYF
TRBV28	TRBJ1-5	NA	NA	TGTGCCAGCAGTTTGCCCGGGGACAATCAGCCCCAGCATTTT	CASSLPGDNQPQHF
TRBV7-2	TRBJ2-3	many	TRBD2	TGTGCCAGCAGCTTAGTCCCAGCGGGGATCACAGATACGCAGTATTTT	CASSLVPAGITDTQYF
TRBV5-5	TRBJ2-2	few	NA	NA	CASSHGTGVPGELFFF
TRBV2	TRBJ2-7	NA	NA	TGTGCCAGCAGTCCGTTCCTCTACGAGCAGTACTTC	CASSPFLYEQYF